Following are 16 T cell receptor beta chains from one sample sequenced in a study of cytomegalovirus exposure and HLA in healthy donors. 60 Vbeta and 13 Jbeta primers were used in PCR. The method was immunoSEQ multiplex PCR; TCRdb's version includes in-frame clones alone and lacks a portion of them. Of about 130,000 clones in the sample, 75% to 90% were seen once. Sequencing was performed on PBMCs. The receptor source for this set is a man aged 18 to 30 in good health and CMV-seropositive.

The rearrangement joins TRBV7-9 to TRBJ1-5; TRBD1 matches at 7 bases. This CDR3 comprises 15 residues. V was clipped by 5 bases and J by 4 bases; unmatched bases: 8. Germline CDR1 and CDR2: SEHNR and FQNEAQ (reference sequence). CDR3 coding DNA: TGTGCCAGCAGCAGCCGGGACAGCCCAAATCAGCCCCAGCATTTT. This sequence encodes CASSSRDSPNQPQHF.

This CDR3 reads CASSERTDVGYTF. The CDR3, as DNA: TGTGCCAGCAGTGAAAGGACAGACGTTGGCTACACCTTC. This chain uses TRBV2 with TRBJ1-2; perhaps TRBD1 as D (6 bases). V was clipped by 2 bases and J by 7 bases, with 11 bases between them. The CDR3 totals 13 residues. In germline, CDR1 is SNHLY, CDR2 FYNNEI.

This rearrangement joins TRBV5-5 to TRBJ2-1; TRBD1 is a possible D gene (6 bases). Trimming took 3 bases from V and 5 from J, leaving 15 bases between them. Germline lookup yields CDR1 SGHKS and CDR2 YYEKEE (reference sequence). This CDR3 has 15 amino acids. In DNA form, the CDR3 reads TGTGCCAGCAGCTACCGGGACACTGAAAACAATGAGCAGTTCTTC. Its translation is CASSYRDTENNEQFF.

V is TRBV13 and J is TRBJ1-1; 10 bases agree with TRBD1. V lost 0 bases and J lost 5; bases outside the gene matches: 6. CDR1 is PRHDT, CDR2 FYEKMQ, per germline (reference sequence). The length of the CDR3 is 16 residues. The CDR3 spells CASSLGTGGMGTEAFF. The CDR3 nucleotides are TGTGCCAGCAGCTTAGGGACAGGGGGCATGGGGACTGAAGCTTTCTTT.

The chain is built from TRBV25-1 and TRBJ2-1; possibly TRBD2 for D (6 bases). This CDR3 spans 14 amino acids. The germline V gene has CDR1 MGHDK and CDR2 SYGVNS. Trimming stripped 1 base from V and 5 bases from J, with 9 bases between. The CDR3 sequence: CASSEWGTDNEQFF. CDR3 bases: TGTGCCAGCAGTGAATGGGGGACTGACAATGAGCAGTTCTTC.

The chain employs TRBV6-5 and TRBJ1-2; D perhaps matches TRBD1 (5 bases). V lost 4 bases to trimming and J lost 1 base, with 7 bases between them. Germline V gene lookup returns CDR1 MNHEY and CDR2 SVGAGI. The CDR3 covers 13 residues. CDR3 nucleotide sequence: TGTGCCAGCAGTTTAGACAGTAACTATGGCTACACCTTC. It codes for CASSLDSNYGYTF.

The chain links TRBV28 to TRBJ1-2; D gene unclear. CDR1 is MDHEN and CDR2 is SYDVKM in the germline V gene. CDR3 length equals 11 residues. V was shortened by 6 bases and J by 8 bases, with 10 bases between the two germline ends. The CDR3 spells CASRENTGYTF. The DNA of the CDR3 is TGTGCCAGCAGGGAGAATACGGGCTACACCTTC.

As DNA, the CDR3 is TGTGCCAGCAGGGAACTCGGGGATTGGGGGTTCTTC. Translating gives CASRELGDWGFF. The V call is TRBV6-5, the J call TRBJ2-1, with D possibly being TRBD2 (5 bases). Trimming took 6 bases from V and 15 from J, leaving 18 bases between them. Germline values: CDR1 MNHEY, CDR2 SVGAGI. The CDR3 is 12 residues long.

The V gene is TRBV29-1, the J gene TRBJ1-2; D gene uncertain. V was clipped by 4 bases and J by 7 bases, with 16 bases between them. Germline lookup yields CDR1 SQVTM and CDR2 ANQGSEA. The CDR3 sequence is 13 residues long. CDR3 sequence reads: CSVGGGGRGGYTF. The CDR3 DNA sequence: TGCAGCGTTGGGGGAGGAGGGCGCGGTGGCTACACCTTC.

The chain carries TRBV30 and TRBJ1-2; 8 bases map to TRBD1. CDR3 length equals 15 residues. V was pared by 3 bases and J by 4 bases, with 10 bases of the junction left unmatched. CDR1 and CDR2 (germline): GTSNPN, SVGIG (reference sequence). CDR3 region: CAWRKGGQDLYGYTF. DNA of the CDR3: TGTGCCTGGAGGAAAGGGGGACAGGATCTCTATGGCTACACCTTC.

This chain uses TRBV19 with TRBJ1-6, with D unclear. Trimming removed 4 bases at V and 7 bases at J, with 23 bases between. CDR1 is LNHDA and CDR2 is SQIVND in the germline V gene (reference sequence). The CDR3 has 18 residues. The CDR3 is CASSTIGGSWGGNSPLHF. DNA of the CDR3: TGTGCCAGTAGTACTATAGGTGGCTCATGGGGAGGAAATTCACCCCTCCACTTT.

The rearrangement joins TRBV11-2 to TRBJ2-1; 8 bases are shared with TRBD1. V dropped 4 bases and J dropped 7; count of bases not matched to a gene: 12. The CDR3 is made up of 16 amino acids. Germline V gives CDR1 SGHAT, CDR2 FQNNGV. Written as DNA, the CDR3 is TGTGCCAGCAGCTCCGGAATGCAGGGGGCGAAGAATGAGCAGTTCTTC. This translates into CASSSGMQGAKNEQFF.

This clone was picked up one time. The chain is built from TRBV7-9 and TRBJ1-2; 8 nucleotides align to TRBD1. V lost 5 bases to trimming and J lost 7 bases; unmatched junction nucleotides: 12. The CDR3 is made up of 15 amino acids. Germline V CDR1 and CDR2: SEHNR, FQNEAQ (reference sequence). The CDR3 DNA follows: TGTGCCAGCAGCCCGCGACAGGGGAAGCCTACTGGCTACACCTTC. It encodes CASSPRQGKPTGYTF.

The chain carries TRBV19 and TRBJ2-7, with a tentative D call TRBD2 (5 bases). Germline CDR1 and CDR2: LNHDA and SQIVND (reference sequence). This CDR3 is 12 amino acids long. Between the trimmed V and J ends, which lost 5 bases and 3 bases, there was a span of 8 bases. The CDR3 bases are TGTGCCAGTAGTTTCGGGAACTACGAGCAGTACTTC. Translated: CASSFGNYEQYF.

The rearrangement joins TRBV19 to TRBJ1-6; D gene ambiguous. This CDR3 region has 13 residues. Germline values: CDR1 LNHDA, CDR2 SQIVND (reference sequence). V shed 8 bases and J shed 10 bases, with 15 bases lying between them. The CDR3 nucleotides read TGTGCCAGTGCCCGAGGCCACGTATCACCCCTCCACTTT. Amino acid sequence: CASARGHVSPLHF.

J is TRBJ2-2 and V is TRBV10-3, with a tentative D call TRBD2 (5 bases). Germline CDR1 and CDR2: ENHRY and SYGVKD. CDR3 length: 14 residues. Trimming removed 4 bases from V and 5 bases from J, with 11 bases in between. The CDR3 region is CAISGNGGTGELFF. DNA of the CDR3: TGTGCCATCAGTGGTAACGGAGGTACCGGGGAGCTGTTTTTT.